The 20 T cell receptor beta chains presented below share a single source sample, sequenced in a study of cytomegalovirus exposure and HLA in healthy donors. The PCR used 60 Vbeta and 13 Jbeta primers. Profiling relied on immunoSEQ multiplex PCR, and the TCRdb table lists in-frame clones only, not all of them. The table includes fewer than 70,000 clones, roughly four fifths detected once. The sample consisted of PBMCs. The receptors were gathered from a man in his forties in good health and CMV-seronegative.

The V gene is TRBV13, the J gene TRBJ2-5; tentative D call: TRBD1 (6 bases). There are 14 residues in the CDR3. Germline V gives CDR1 PRHDT, CDR2 FYEKMQ (reference sequence). Trimming shortened V by 5 bases and J by 0 bases, and 10 bases separated the two germline ends. The CDR3 region is CASSTQGNQETQYF. Here the CDR3 DNA reads TGTGCCAGCAGCACACAGGGAAACCAAGAGACCCAGTACTTC.

This clone appeared a few times. Here the CDR3 reads CASSEAPDRAYGYTF. In DNA form, the CDR3 reads TGTGCCAGCAGTGAAGCTCCAGACAGGGCCTATGGCTACACCTTC. The chain has TRBV6-1 and TRBJ1-2; 7 bases match TRBD1. The V gene end was trimmed by 0 bases and the J gene end by 4 bases; junction bases not matched to a gene: 5. The CDR3 has 15 residues. Germline-derived CDR1 and CDR2 are MNHNS and SASEGT.

V usage is TRBV5-1 and J usage is TRBJ2-1, with 8 positions matching TRBD1. The trim removed 2 bases at V and 8 bases at J, leaving 9 bases unmatched. The CDR3 loop spans 15 amino acids. CDR1 and CDR2 (germline): SGHRS, YFSETQ. CDR3: CASSLGQGWEDEQFF. CDR3 bases: TGCGCCAGCAGCTTAGGACAGGGTTGGGAAGATGAGCAGTTCTTC.

CDR3 nucleotides: TGTGCCAGCAGCCAGGAGGGACAGGCAGCTAACTATGGCTACACCTTC. It is translated as CASSQEGQAANYGYTF. The rearrangement links TRBV9 to TRBJ1-2; TRBD1 agrees at 8 bases. Per the germline V gene, CDR1 is SGDLS and CDR2 is YYNGEE. The CDR3 is made up of 16 amino acids. Trimming took 4 bases from V and 0 from J; bases not matched to a gene: 8.

The chain uses TRBV18 and TRBJ2-2; tentatively, D is TRBD2 (5 bases). The CDR3 is made up of 15 amino acids. Per germline, CDR1 KGHSH and CDR2 LQKENI. The V gene lost 2 bases and the J gene lost 4 bases, with 11 bases spanning the gap. DNA for the CDR3: TGTGCCAGCTCACCATACGGGGAGCGCACCGGGGAGCTGTTTTTT. Its translation is CASSPYGERTGELFF.

The chain combines TRBV6-5 with TRBJ1-2; D uncertain. The CDR3 covers 13 residues. Trimming pared 5 bases from V and 3 bases from J, leaving 10 bases between. Germline V gene sequence: CDR1 MNHEY, CDR2 SVGAGI. CDR3 amino acids: CASSEIGDYGYTF. CDR3 sequence (DNA): TGTGCCAGCAGTGAAATCGGGGACTATGGCTACACCTTC.

Only one count was recorded for this clone. The chain has TRBV5-8 and TRBJ1-2, with D tentatively TRBD1 (5 bases). The CDR3 extends over 16 amino acids. Per germline, CDR1 SGHTS and CDR2 YDEGEE. V lost 4 bases, J lost 4 bases, and 20 bases lay in between. CDR3 region: CASSPAWWQGSYGYTF. The DNA for the CDR3 is TGTGCCAGCAGCCCTGCTTGGTGGCAGGGTTCCTATGGCTACACCTTC. The variable domain in full, with the rest retrieved from reference TRBV5-8 and TRBJ1-2, is EAGVTQSPTHLIKTRGQQATLRCSPISGHTSVYWYQQALGLGLQFLLWYDEGEERNRGNFPPRFSGRQFPNYSSELNVNALELEDSALYLCASSPAWWQGSYGYTFGSGTRLTVV.

This sequence joins TRBV19 and TRBJ2-6; D perhaps matches TRBD1 (5 bases). V was trimmed by 5 bases and J by 2 bases, leaving 16 bases between them. CDR1 LNHDA and CDR2 SQIVND come from the germline V gene (reference sequence). The CDR3 runs to 17 residues. The CDR3 coding sequence is TGTGCCAGTAGTGAAGACAGAGACCCCACTGGGGCCAACGTCCTGACTTTC. It yields the protein CASSEDRDPTGANVLTF.

A single count supports this clone. V is TRBV12-1 and J is TRBJ2-2; no DNA check was done on the table's D call, TRBD1. TRBV12-1 is an annotated pseudogene. The CDR3 runs to 17 residues. The CDR3 loop is CASSFDPSTVNTGELFF. In DNA, the CDR3 is TGTGCCAGCAGCTTTGACCCCTCAACAGTAAACACCGGGGAGCTGTTTTTT.

The J gene is TRBJ2-1, the V gene TRBV2; perhaps TRBD2 as D (5 bases). This CDR3 is 16 amino acids long. Per germline, CDR1 SNHLY and CDR2 FYNNEI. V lost 6 bases to trimming and J lost 0 bases, with 15 bases between them. The CDR3 nucleotides are TGTGCCAGCAGCGCCCTGGTGGGGAGCTCCTACAATGAGCAGTTCTTC. Translating gives CASSALVGSSYNEQFF.

The chain links TRBV6-5 to TRBJ1-6; TRBD1 aligns across 8 bases. The ends lost 6 bases at V and 8 bases at J; junction bases unmatched: 6. CDR3 length: 14 amino acids. Germline-derived CDR1 and CDR2 are MNHEY and SVGAGI. CDR3 in amino acids: CASRTGDMDSPLHF. In DNA form, the CDR3 reads TGTGCCAGCAGGACAGGGGACATGGATTCACCCCTCCACTTT.

A few counts support this clone. The chain joins TRBV10-1 to TRBJ1-6, with D possibly TRBD1 on 6 matching bases. CDR3 length: 17 amino acids. Trimming left V 0 bases short and J 7 bases short, with 16 bases between. Germline-derived CDR1 and CDR2 are WNHNN and SYGVQD (reference sequence). The CDR3 region is CASSESGTQKINSPLHF. The CDR3 region has the DNA TGCGCCAGCAGTGAGTCCGGGACACAAAAAATCAATTCACCCCTCCACTTT.

The count of this clone is one. J is TRBJ2-2 and V is TRBV7-9; D may be TRBD2 (5 bases). This CDR3 spans 14 amino acids. Germline loops: CDR1 SEHNR, CDR2 FQNEAQ (reference sequence). V gave up 4 bases and J gave up 6 bases, with 12 bases separating them. The CDR3, as DNA: TGTGCCAGCAGCTATCTAAGAGGGTCCGGGGAGCTGTTTTTT. Encoded protein: CASSYLRGSGELFF.

The V gene is TRBV9, the J gene TRBJ1-2; TRBD1 matches at 10 bases. This CDR3 region has 18 residues. Germline loops: CDR1 SGDLS, CDR2 YYNGEE. The V segment lost 4 bases and the J segment 7 bases; nucleotides outside the gene matches: 19. The CDR3 bases are TGTGCCAGCAGCACCCAACCAGACAGGGGGCGGTACTCGTTTGGCTACACCTTC. It yields the protein CASSTQPDRGRYSFGYTF.

V gene TRBV10-3 combines with J gene TRBJ1-3; 7 bases are a match to TRBD1. The CDR3 covers 13 residues. The trim removed 11 bases at V and 3 bases at J, leaving 7 bases unmatched. CDR1 ENHRY and CDR2 SYGVKD come from the germline V gene. In DNA form, the CDR3 reads TGTGCCGTAGACACAGGGGTTGGAAACACCATATATTTT. Protein: CAVDTGVGNTIYF.

V gene TRBV6-6 combines with J gene TRBJ2-7, with TRBD1 matching over 9 bases. V dropped 6 bases and J dropped 4; count of bases not matched to a gene: 10. Per germline, CDR1 MNHNY and CDR2 SVGAGI (reference sequence). This CDR3 region has 15 residues. CDR3 sequence reads: CASSALGTGFYEQYF. As DNA, the CDR3 is TGTGCCAGCAGCGCACTGGGGACAGGGTTTTACGAGCAGTACTTC.

The V gene is TRBV7-6, the J gene TRBJ2-3, with 10 bases lining up with TRBD2. Unmatched junction bases numbered 5, after V lost 1 base and J lost 1 base. The CDR3 runs 17 residues. CDR1 and CDR2 from the germline V gene are SGHVS and FNYEAQ. CDR3 nucleotides: TGTGCCAGCAGCTTAGGGAGACTAGCGGGTGGCACAGATACGCAGTATTTT. Its translation: CASSLGRLAGGTDTQYF.

The rearrangement links TRBV15 to TRBJ1-2; 7 nucleotides match TRBD1. CDR1 and CDR2 from the germline V gene are LNHNV and YYDKDF (reference sequence). The CDR3 loop spans 14 amino acids. The V and J ends lost 1 base and 8 bases, in that order; junction bases with no gene match: 7. In nucleotides, the CDR3 is TGTGCCACCAGCAGAGGTGACAGGGACGGGGGCTACACCTTC. This gives the protein CATSRGDRDGGYTF.

This chain links TRBV27 with TRBJ2-1; TRBD2 agrees at 9 bases. The CDR3 sequence is 17 residues long. CDR1 and CDR2 from the germline V gene are MNHEY and SMNVEV (reference sequence). Trimming removed 3 bases from V and 7 bases from J; junction bases left unmatched: 13. The CDR3 sequence: CASSFQYAGGLSNEQFF. The DNA for the CDR3 is TGTGCCAGCAGTTTCCAGTACGCGGGGGGGTTATCAAATGAGCAGTTCTTC.

V gene TRBV11-3 combines with J gene TRBJ2-2, with 8 positions matching TRBD1. Germline assignment: CDR1 SGHNT and CDR2 YENEEA. This CDR3 region has 15 residues. J was trimmed by 3 bases and V by 5 bases; bases with no gene match: 5. The CDR3 reads CASSRRTGHTGELFF. The DNA of the CDR3 is TGTGCCAGCAGCCGAAGGACAGGGCACACCGGGGAGCTGTTTTTT. The complete variable domain, with remaining parts taken from reference TRBV11-3 and TRBJ2-2, reads EAGVVQSPRYKIIEKKQPVAFWCNPISGHNTLYWYLQNLGQGPELLIRYENEEAVDDSQLPKDRFSAERLKGVDSTLKIQPAELGDSAVYLCASSRRTGHTGELFFGEGSRLTVL.